The sequence of this T cell receptor (beta chain) was determined in a study of response to subunit inactivated influenza vaccine. One entry per CDR3 protein results from TCRdb running MiXCR on the RT-PCR reads. Of about 540,000 distinct CDR3 sequences listed, roughly 23% were seen once; the top ten hold 2.8%. This clonotype has a handful of counts. This CDR3 region has 12 residues. Germline V gene sequence: CDR1 SQVTM, CDR2 ANQGSEA. V trimming: 3 bases; J trimming: 7 bases; junction bases outside the gene matches: 5. These same records also appear under a second study, on T cells expressing NK-cell markers. As reported in that work: For TCR beta, cDNA was produced by 5'RACE template switching with UMIs.

This clonotype was obtained from a man aged 50 to 59 who received an inactivated influenza vaccine. This chain joins TRBV29-1 and TRBJ2-5; 7 nucleotides align to TRBD2. Sample: CD4+ T cells sorted from PBMCs, taken less than 13 days after vaccination. CDR3 sequence reads: CSVDGGVLTQYF. The CDR3 DNA follows: TGCAGCGTTGATGGGGGGGTTCTGACCCAGTACTTC.